This TCR beta chain derives from a study of blood T cell repertoires in COVID-19. At the level of the study: Collection of acute and convalescent COVID-19 samples took place in the United States, Italy and Spain. PBMCs, B-cell-depleted T cells, or T cells were the source of the cDNA or gDNA that made up the material.

Per the study methods: Researchers report that nucleated cell counts were estimated from reference gene primer amplification. Using immunoSEQ multiplex PCR, the repertoire was profiled, and TCRdb retains in-frame clones only, with some absent. The V and J calls and clone size are taken from that table; D and trimming were inferred from the DNA. This table has about 280,000 clones, around 85% appearing once. Germline V CDR1 and CDR2: MNHEY, SMNVEV (reference sequence). The CDR3 is 14 amino acids. V gave up 6 bases and J gave up 6 bases, with 18 bases separating them. Material: peripheral blood. The chain employs TRBV27 and TRBJ2-7; D possibly corresponds to TRBD2 (7 bases). The origin of this receptor is a man in his fifties with active or convalescent COVID-19. The CDR3 is CASSPSGGGGEQYF. The CDR3 DNA sequence: TGTGCCAGCAGCCCCTCGGGGGGAGGGGGCGAGCAGTACTTC.